This TCR beta chain was recorded in a study of T cells after yellow fever vaccination (dated by TCRdb to about 2019). Regarding the research as a whole: The SMART-Seq v4 Ultra Low Input RNA kit was used to prepare libraries from fractions with low cell numbers. To follow T-cell clones before and after both primary and booster YFV17D yellow fever vaccination, bulk TCR alpha and beta repertoires underwent longitudinal sequencing. Two healthy male donors, one aged 18 to 30 and one aged 30 to 40 years, made up the cohort. Bulk PBMC replicates and cell subsets were isolated from blood drawn at multiple timepoints before and after both primary and secondary immunization. What the research found in general, with its limitations: Most clones expanded after primary vaccination were re-detected after the booster (almost 98% of CD4 and roughly 85% of CD8), suggesting broad memory maintenance. The secondary T-cell response was found to be weaker but faster than the primary response, with a peak reached on day 5 rather than on day 15. A small fraction of clonotypes appeared in both the CD4 and CD8 compartments, likely as a result of convergent recombination. Because the study included only a couple of donors, the extent to which the findings can be generalized is limited. FACS-sorted repertoires could contain abundant contaminating clonotypes from the bulk population, so computational filtering was required.

Interpreted using the paper, the treatment or condition label stands for: live attenuated yellow fever vaccine strain. At every blood-draw timepoint, two biological replicates of bulk PBMCs were collected. A standard Ficoll-Paque protocol was used to isolate PBMCs from peripheral blood. TriZol was used to extract RNA from bulk PBMCs, CD4 and CD8 fractions, and dextramer-positive and dextramer-negative fractions. TCR cDNA was made using 5'RACE template switching, a step that added a universal primer site and unique molecular identifiers. Priming for cDNA synthesis came from both the TCR alpha and TCR beta constant segments. Library amplification involved two PCR steps, and the second step added sample barcodes and sequencing adapters. Sequencing of libraries was done on Illumina HiSeq 2500 (2x100 bp) or NovaSeq (2x150 bp). Per the authors' processing: Demultiplexing of reads and collapsing into UMI consensus sequences were performed with MIGEC, and V(D)J alignment was carried out with MiXCR. Using edgeR on replicate PBMC samples, clonotypes were called vaccine-responding if FDR was below 0.01 and the log2 fold change was above 5 up to day 15. Each bulk clonotype received a CD4 or CD8 identity based on whether the sequenced CD4 or CD8 repertoire contained that clonotype at higher abundance. TCRdb reprocessed the public reads (quality trimming at Q25 with fastp, clone calling with MiXCR) and kept in-frame beta chains. Each record represents a unique CDR3 protein, reported with the most common genes and DNA among its rows. The V and J calls were not made by the authors but by TCRdb's processing. The table for this sample lists some 400,000 distinct CDR3 sequences; over 5% of them were counted only once. Roughly 15% of the sample is held by the ten biggest clonotypes.

The CDR3 runs 14 amino acids, cysteine and phenylalanine included. Of all the DNA, just the CDR3 is kept, 42 bases in frame from base 1. CDR1 is given as MNHEY and CDR2 as SMNVEV, both from the germline V gene (reference sequence). The junction shows trimming of 8 bases on V and 2 bases on J, and the gene matches do not reach 6 bases of it. About this clonotype: Its antigen remains unidentified. It has no much larger one-base neighbor in the sample; base qualities were not kept.

The TCR comes from a man aged 25 to 40 who received the YFV17D yellow fever vaccine. The source was PBMCs, collected 5 days after the yellow fever booster vaccination. The V and J segments used are TRBV27 and TRBJ1-2; TRBD1 matches 9 bases in the middle. Here the CDR3 is given as CASSSGTGNYGYTF. The DNA is TGTGCCAGCTCCTCCGGGACAGGGAACTATGGCTACACCTTC.